Sequencing of this TCR beta chain was carried out in a study of T-cell reconstitution after alpha-beta-depleted transplantation in children (dated by TCRdb to 2015 to 2016). A note on the overall study: Using TCR repertoire profiling, the study followed T-cell immune reconstitution in a quantitative way in children after TCRalphabeta/CD19-depleted allogeneic hematopoietic cell transplantation. The investigation overall reported the following: The apparently early alphabetaT-cell count recovery about two months after transplant was reportedly dependent on only several hundred rapidly expanded clones derived from non-depleted graft cells. Over the following months the frequencies of hyperexpanded clones went down, and after one year T-cell counts and TCRbeta diversity were mostly credited to newly produced T cells. In some patients, high TCRbeta diversity at day 60 was attributed to recipient T cells and intrathymic progenitors that had survived conditioning.

A word on this clonotype: The antigen it binds to is not known. Per-base quality was not reported, and no clone a single base away is much larger than it.

V drops 5 bases and J drops 2 bases, leaving 16 bases in between. CDR1 and CDR2, per the germline V gene, are SGHDT and YYEEEE. Including cysteine and phenylalanine, the CDR3 has 15 amino acids. Here the CDR3 DNA is all that survives: 45 bases in frame from base 1. What this sample's treatment or condition label stands for: allogeneic hematopoietic cell transplantation with graft depleted of TCRalphabeta T cells and CD19 B cells. The transplant recipients were children given TCRalphabeta/CD19-depleted allogeneic hematopoietic cell grafts. Library preparation employed PCR. The instrument was an Illumina HiSeq 2500. To normalize quantification of the TCRbeta repertoire, the TCR libraries were built with molecular barcoding that relied on unique molecular identifiers. The public reads were reanalyzed by TCRdb: fastp trimming at Q25, MiXCR alignment, in-frame beta chains only. Rows are combined by CDR3 protein, so each entry shows the most common genes and DNA. The sample yields some 450,000 distinct CDR3 sequences; over 40% were counted once. Around a quarter of the sample comes from the top ten.

This sequence uses TRBV5-6 and TRBJ2-5, with no confident D gene call. The source is a girl aged 2 to 9 with aplastic anemia, due to receive a stem cell transplant. Sample: PBMCs, taken before TCRalphabeta/CD19-depleted stem cell transplant. The CDR3 protein is CASRPDLEPQETQYF. The sequence in DNA is TGTGCCAGCAGACCGGACCTAGAACCGCAAGAGACCCAGTACTTC.